A selection of T cell receptor beta chains follows, all from one sample in a study of blood T cell repertoires in COVID-19. This table comes from immunoSEQ multiplex PCR, and its TCRdb copy is limited to in-frame clones, with some not included. Counted here are more than 95,000 clones, about 86% occurring once; the ten biggest clones make up about 3.3%. The material sequenced was peripheral blood. These receptors all come from a woman aged 80 or over with active or convalescent COVID-19. CDR3s include the opening cysteine and the closing phenylalanine or tryptophan. A D gene is named only where the DNA matches it firmly. Part of the rows lack a size; the others show once, few, many or a class for expanded clones.

TRBD2 | TRBJ2-1 | TRBV11-2 | once | TGTGCCAGCAGCTTAAAGGGACTAGTCAATGAGCAGTTCTTC | CASSLKGLVNEQFF
TRBD1 | TRBJ1-1 | TRBV7-9 | . | TGTGCCAGCAGCACATACAGGGGACAGACTGAAGCTTTCTTT | CASSTYRGQTEAFF
. | TRBJ1-5 | TRBV5-1 | . | TGCGCCAGCAGCTTGGGCGGGGGGCAGGGTCAGCCCCAGCATTTT | CASSLGGGQGQPQHF
TRBD1 | TRBJ1-2 | TRBV6-5 | . | TGTGCCAGCAGTCCAACGACAGGGTACTCGGGCTACACCTTC | CASSPTTGYSGYTF
. | TRBJ2-3 | TRBV10-3 | . | TGTGCCATCAGTCAGGGGGACTCCCGAGATACGCAGTATTTT | CAISQGDSRDTQYF
TRBD1 | TRBJ1-1 | TRBV28 | . | TGTGCCAGCAGGGGGGACAGGGGGAACACTGAAGCTTTCTTT | CASRGDRGNTEAFF
. | TRBJ2-7 | TRBV28 | once | TGTGCCAGCAGCGGACTATCTTCCTACGAGCAGTACTTC | CASSGLSSYEQYF
TRBD1 | TRBJ1-5 | TRBV30 | . | TGTGCCTGGAGTGCCGGGACAGGGGGGGATCAGCCCCAGCATTTT | CAWSAGTGGDQPQHF
. | TRBJ2-7 | TRBV4-3 | . | TGCGCCAGCAGCCCGTCTATAGGGGCACCCTACGAGCAGTACTTC | CASSPSIGAPYEQYF
. | TRBJ2-3 | TRBV4-2 | . | TGTGCCAGCAGCCCGCCCGCGGATGGGAGTGGGAATACGCAGTATTTT | CASSPPADGSGNTQYF
TRBD2 | TRBJ2-2 | TRBV4-2 | . | TGTGCCAGCAGCCAGGGTCTAGCGGAGGGAACCGGGGAGCTGTTTTTT | CASSQGLAEGTGELFF
. | TRBJ2-7 | TRBV28 | . | TGTGCCAGCCTCAAACAGGCACCCTACGAGCAGTACTTC | CASLKQAPYEQYF
. | TRBJ1-2 | TRBV28 | . | TGTGCCAGCAGAAGGACAGTTGATGGCTACACCTTC | CASRRTVDGYTF
. | TRBJ1-5 | TRBV3-1/TRBV3-2 | . | TGTGCCAGCAGCCAAGGAGCGGGCAATCAGCCCCAGCATTTT | CASSQGAGNQPQHF
. | TRBJ2-2 | TRBV7-9 | . | TGTGCCAGCAGCTTCCTCAGGTCCACCGGGGAGCTGTTTTTT | CASSFLRSTGELFF
TRBD2 | TRBJ2-2 | TRBV7-9 | . | TGTGCCAGCAGCGCCGATTGGCTAGCGGGGCCTGCCGGGGAGCTGTTTTTT | CASSADWLAGPAGELFF
TRBD1 | TRBJ1-1 | TRBV5-1 | . | TGCGCCAGCAGCTCTCAGGGGGTCGGGCCTGAAGCTTTCTTT | CASSSQGVGPEAFF
TRBD2 | TRBJ2-1 | TRBV7-9 | . | TGTGCCAGCAGCTTAGCTTCCAGCGGGGGGGCCCATGAGCAGTTCTTC | CASSLASSGGAHEQFF
TRBD1 | TRBJ1-1 | TRBV18 | . | TGTGCCAGCTCACTGGTCCGGACAGGCGGCACTGAAGCTTTCTTT | CASSLVRTGGTEAFF
TRBD1 | TRBJ1-1 | TRBV29-1 | . | TGCAGCGCTCCGGGACAGGGGGTTATGAACACTGAAGCTTTCTTT | CSAPGQGVMNTEAFF
TRBD1 | TRBJ1-5 | TRBV6-6 | . | TGTGCCAGCAAGACAGGGGGCTGGGGGCCCCAGCATTTT | CASKTGGWGPQHF
. | TRBJ1-4 | TRBV6-4 | once | TGTGCCAGCAGCTTCAGGACTAATGAAAAACTGTTTTTT | CASSFRTNEKLFF
. | TRBJ2-7 | TRBV15 | . | TGTGCCACCAGCGGAGGTGGTGGGGGGACCTACGAGCAGTACTTC | CATSGGGGGTYEQYF
. | TRBJ1-6 | TRBV19 | . | TGTGCCAGTAGTATCCCTGGGGCCGGGTCACCCCTCCACTTT | CASSIPGAGSPLHF
TRBD1 | TRBJ2-7 | TRBV28 | . | TGTGCCAGCACCAAACCGGGACAGGGTTCCTACGAGCAGTACTTC | CASTKPGQGSYEQYF
TRBD1 | TRBJ2-3 | TRBV7-8 | . | TGTGCCAGCAGCCGAGTGGCGGACAGGGGGCTCCCAGATACGCAGTATTTT | CASSRVADRGLPDTQYF